This TCR beta chain was captured by sequencing in a study of vaccination and CD4 T cells after COVID-19. Study as a whole: SARS-CoV-2 was confirmed by nasal swab PCR; disease was mild in fewer than 10, severe in one.

Sample treatment: approximately nine-day PBMC culture with coronavirus spike peptide pools or control peptides (ViraFEST assay). With peptide pools, ViraFEST first expanded antigen-specific T cells and afterwards sequenced their TCRs. Half-medium replacement with fresh IL-2 medium took place on days 3 and 7. Comments on this clonotype: Its antigen is unknown.

With the Oncomine TCR Beta short-read assay, DNA from cultured CD4+ T cells was sequenced. One entry per CDR3 protein results from TCRdb running MiXCR on the PCR reads. The sample records fewer than 20,000 distinct CDR3 sequences, roughly 55% being singletons. Sample: CD4+ T cells from blood, cultured in vitro, taken before SARS-CoV-2 vaccination. The receptor was derived from a human donor who had recovered from COVID-19.

The CDR3 region has the DNA TGTGCCAGCAGTGAAAGTGGGCAGCGATCCTACGAGCAGTACTTC. Its protein is CASSESGQRSYEQYF. V gene TRBV25-1 combines with J gene TRBJ2-7; no firm D call. Germline CDR1 reads MGHDK; CDR2 reads SYGVNS. Trimming left V 2 bases short and J 1 base short, with 12 bases between. CDR3 length equals 15 residues.